Sequencing of this T cell receptor beta chain was carried out in a study of early T cells in non-severe SARS-CoV-2 infection (dated by TCRdb to the early 2020s). With regard to the full study: Because TCR sequencing relied on bulk RNA taken from unsorted whole blood, pairing of alpha and beta chains was not possible. Overall results and qualifications from the work: VDJdb matching was skewed toward anti-spike CD8 responses and likely underestimated virus-specific expansions by missing private and CD4 specificities.

A case-control design nested within a healthcare worker cohort in London, UK, was used, with weekly nasopharyngeal swab PCR tests and blood sampling performed. Between 23 and 31 March 2020, the week of the UK lockdown, healthcare workers were enrolled and then followed up weekly for as long as 16 weeks. This clonotype was detected many times. Its antigen is unknown. No base quality information exists; no much larger clone differs at one position. Receptor libraries were prepared by 5' RACE. TCRdb lists the instrument as NextSeq 500. The TCR library protocol attached unique molecular identifiers to individual cDNA molecules to correct for sequencing error and PCR bias. Both TCR alpha and beta chains were sequenced, and tight co-correlation was observed between alpha and beta sequence abundances in each sample. The paper's processing steps were these. Decombinator V4 was used to perform V gene, J gene and CDR3 annotation of TCR sequences. Expanded TCRs were defined as changing significantly between any two time points under a Poisson model with p below 0.0001. TCR abundances were normalised to the total number of TCRs sequenced per sample and expressed as counts per million. TRAV1-2 paired with TRAJ12, TRAJ20 or TRAJ33 defined MAIT TCRs, while TRAV10 paired with TRAJ18 defined iNKT TCRs. A search of VDJdb, accessed on 1 November 2021, was run for TCRs annotated to CMV, EBV and SARS-CoV-2, with TCRs annotated for multiple antigens excluded. Using fastp at Q25 and MiXCR, TCRdb reprocessed the public reads and kept productive beta chains. Rows with one shared CDR3 protein collapse into an entry with the most common genes and DNA. The V and J calls, along with clone size, are taken from TCRdb and not from the paper's own processing. Recorded for this sample are some 70,000 distinct CDR3 sequences; 4.9% of them occurred a single time. The top ten constitute approximately 5.4% of the sample.

Germline trimming amounts to 5 bases on V and 2 bases on J, with 5 as the count of junction bases outside the gene matches. CDR3 length: 15 amino acids, cysteine to phenylalanine. Just CDR3 DNA is preserved here, 45 bases in frame from base 1. Based on the germline V gene, the CDR1 and CDR2 sequences are SGHAT and FQNNGV. The receptor's source is an adult who was a healthcare worker with PCR-confirmed SARS-CoV-2 infection or an uninfected control (not recorded which). Sequencing used whole blood. The chain links TRBV11-2 with TRBJ2-5, and TRBD1 matches 10 of the central bases. The nucleotides read TGTGCCAGCAGCCCCCGGACAGGGGGGCAAGAGACCCAGTACTTC. This is translated as CASSPRTGGQETQYF.